This T cell receptor beta chain stems from a study of neoadjuvant anti-PD-1 for oral cavity cancer. Study background: Patients without progression got a fourth dose around day 43.

PBMCs were not maintained or expanded in culture before analysis. PBMC libraries mostly used roughly 500 ng of input genomic DNA, with six replicates per sample. Profiling relied on immunoSEQ multiplex PCR, and the TCRdb table lists in-frame clones only, not all of them. The sample consists of about 14,000 clones, about 68% of them appearing once. Trimming removed 6 bases at V and 9 bases at J, with 6 bases between. Germline V lookup: CDR1 SNHLY, CDR2 FYNNEI. The CDR3 extends over 10 amino acids. Material: PBMCs, obtained before nivolumab (anti-PD-1) treatment. The sequence derives from a person aged 40 to 85 with oral cavity squamous cell carcinoma. The rearrangement links TRBV2 to TRBJ2-1, with a possible D match to TRBD2 (6 bases). DNA for the CDR3: TGTGCCAGCAGGGGGGGTGAGCAGTTCTTC. Protein: CASRGGEQFF.